This TCR beta chain was profiled in a study of blood T cell repertoires in COVID-19 (dated by TCRdb to about 2020). As for the study more broadly: Samples from collaborators originated in the United States, Italy and Spain and spanned both the acute and convalescent phases of COVID-19. The material from the prospective study consisted of cDNA or gDNA derived from T cells, B-cell-depleted T cells, or PBMCs. Deeply sampled blood TCRbeta repertoires from subjects exposed to, actively infected with, or recovered from COVID-19 were included in the dataset. The repertoires were released in a freely available public database meant as a resource for research on the immune response to SARS-CoV-2. The samples were drawn from the first 160 participants of the ongoing ImmuneRACE study and from 1,254 subjects provided by 6 global collaborators. The sample metadata nearly always contained a de-identified subject ID, COVID-19 status, age in years and sex. Where HLA class I and class II types were available, the types were taken from metadata supplied by the sample provider, not from assay-based typing. Points the paper makes about the study in general: How much clinical and demographic metadata was included differed by source and by participant, and the metadata was provided uncurated.

As concerns this clone: Its binding antigen is unknown. Base qualities were left out, and no much larger clone turns up one base away.

TCRbeta CDR3 regions were amplified from genomic DNA by means of the immunoSEQ Assay, a bias-controlled multiplex PCR. Turning to the authors' computational methods: Within the assay, amplification of reference gene primers was used to estimate how many nucleated cells each sample contained. Sequence reads were collapsed and filtered to measure the absolute abundance of every unique TCRbeta CDR3 rearrangement. Productive Simpson clonality was computed per sample as the square root of Simpson's diversity index over productive rearrangements. The source is immuneACCESS, and TCRdb retained only in-frame sequences with V and J called. Part of the clones is not carried over; for the studies checked, unresolved V genes explain less than half of this, and the remainder is unexplained. The V and J calls and the clone size are those of that table, but D and trimming were determined from the DNA. The sample table contains 210,000 or so clones; only one count was recorded for approximately 88% of them. The top ten constitute around 3.7% of the sample.

For this chain, trimming is 5 bases at the V end and 4 bases at the J end, and the number of junction bases without a gene match is 8. From a lookup of the germline V gene (reference sequence), CDR1 and CDR2 are MNHEY and SMNVEV. The CDR3 goes from the cysteine to the phenylalanine over 16 residues. The kept DNA is CDR3 alone, 48 bases in frame from the first base. Participants in the prospective study were aged about 18 to 90 years, lived in 20 to 25 United States geographic areas, and enrolled through a virtual design. In the prospective study, cohorts were assigned on the basis of participant-reported clinical history obtained from a screening survey and a study questionnaire. A participant counted as exposed if, within 2 weeks of entering the study, that participant had been in contact with someone who had a PCR-confirmed or clinician-diagnosed COVID-19 case. Each participant in the prospective study had whole blood, serum and a nasopharyngeal or oropharyngeal swab collected by mobile phlebotomists. Participants in the prospective study had the option to provide additional blood draws and questionnaires over an approximately two-month period. Prospective study blood samples were shipped either frozen or at room temperature before DNA extraction.

The V and J segments used are TRBV27 and TRBJ1-6; 7 junctional bases match TRBD1. What was sequenced was PBMCs or T cells enriched from blood (not recorded which). The source of this sequence is a woman aged 25-40 years who had been exposed to COVID-19. The nucleotide sequence is given as TGTGCCAGCAGTCCCTGGACAGGCTCTTATAATTCACCCCTCCACTTT. This encodes CASSPWTGSYNSPLHF.